This T cell receptor beta chain stems from a study of identical twins (dated by TCRdb to the mid-2010s). The study in broad terms: To test whether fetal clonotypes persist, the study used deep sequencing on TCR alpha and beta repertoires from monozygotic twins, unrelated adults of various ages, and cord blood. To rule out contamination, replicate twin experiments were performed at different times with different library preparation protocols.

Library generation was performed with 5' RACE. Sequenced using an Illumina HiSeq 2000. Template switching added a universal primer binding site, and the final cDNA carried a unique molecular identifier that allowed TCR cDNA molecules to be counted accurately. First-strand cDNA for TCR alpha and beta chains was synthesized from specific primers in the conserved constant-segment region. To control for contamination, every cDNA library was double barcoded, receiving both a SMART-Mk sample barcode and Illumina barcodes. Two successive PCR steps introduced TruSeq adapter sequences along with Illumina sample barcodes. The Illumina HiSeq platform was used with custom primers to sequence TCR alpha and beta cDNA libraries. In the original analysis: MiGEC was used to process raw reads and extract unique molecular identifiers, and MiXCR was used to find CDR3 positions. For each individual, recombination models were inferred using an EM algorithm with the repgenHMM and IGoR tools. The analysis of shared clonotypes was done with the tcR package in R, with sharing normalized by the product of cloneset sizes. Out-of-frame nonproductive sequences were analyzed to study raw recombination free of thymic and clonal selection effects. TCRdb trimmed the raw reads at Q25, called clones with MiXCR and kept productive beta chains. Every CDR3 protein is listed once, alongside the most common genes and DNA of its rows. The V and J calls follow TCRdb's processing rather than the paper's. This sample has approximately 350,000 distinct CDR3 sequences in its table, and 9% to 15% of those were observed once. 7.2% of the sample is taken by the ten largest.

About this clonotype itself: This receptor's antigen is unknown. No clone much larger than this one lies a single base away; base qualities are absent.

All donors were healthy Caucasians. Three pairs of female monozygotic twins, all aged about 18 to 30 years, made up the twin cohort. Positive isolation kits from Invitrogen were used to isolate the CD4+ and CD8+ T cell populations. What the authors observed across the whole study: Recombination models systematically underestimated out-of-frame TCR alpha sharing in monozygotic twins but agreed with sharing between unrelated individuals. Fewer insertions were carried by abundant cord blood beta clonotypes; a weaker similar trend was observed in young adult naive repertoires, while no such trend was observed in memory repertoires. Conclusions relied on cross-sectional statistical analysis, since the same donors could not be followed over many years. Invariant T cells such as MAIT and iNKT could partly confound zero-insertion analyses, though diverse VJ usage argued against this for most clonotypes. Excess twin sharing in beta out-of-frame sequences was weaker because fewer shared sequences lowered the signal-to-noise ratio. Compared with coincidental sharing between unrelated individuals, out-of-frame TCR alpha sequences shared between twins had an excess of sequences with low generation probability.

These data were also filed under a second study, of yellow fever vaccine responses in identical twins. The second study's paper adds: The T cell response to vaccination in identical twins was reported by the authors to appear partly convergent and partly personalized. In identical twins, the study followed T cell clones that responded to the vaccine with precision.

The receptor was isolated from a woman aged 18-35 years in good health. What was sequenced was CD8+ T cells sorted from blood.

The DNA reads TGTGCCAGCGCTACCCGGGGGCTAGCGGGGCCAGATACGCAGTATTTT. It codes for CASATRGLAGPDTQYF. The chain is encoded by TRBV2 joined to TRBJ2-3, with 9 middle bases fitting TRBD2. Measured from the cysteine to the phenylalanine, the CDR3 is 16 residues long. The DNA shown is the 48-base CDR3, in frame from base 1. Clipping removes 8 bases from V and 4 bases from J, with 13 as the unmatched junction base count. CDR1 and CDR2 are read off the germline V gene as SNHLY and FYNNEI.